This TCR beta chain was retrieved from a study of OX40 agonist ivuxolimab in advanced cancers. On the study more broadly: At 82.7% male, the cohort had a mean age of 60 years, ranging from about 23 to 79. There were three patients with partial responses, one having hepatocellular carcinoma and two cutaneous melanoma.

The CDR3 totals 15 residues. V shed 3 bases and J shed 0 bases, with 9 bases lying between them. In germline, CDR1 is KGHSH, CDR2 LQKENI. TCRdb's table, derived via immunoSEQ multiplex PCR, lists solely in-frame clones and lacks some. This table has about 48,000 clones, about three quarters appearing once. The V gene is TRBV18, the J gene TRBJ1-3; TRBD1 might be the D (5 bases). The specimen comprised CD4+ or CD8+ T cells sorted from blood, sampled in a trial of the OX40 agonist ivuxolimab. The receptor comes from an adult with an advanced solid tumor such as melanoma, head and neck, liver or kidney cancer. CDR3 nucleotide sequence: TGTGCCAGCTCACCCGGACACTTCTCTGGAAACACCATATATTTT. Protein product: CASSPGHFSGNTIYF.